This entry lists 31 T cell receptor beta chains sequenced from one sample in a study of shared clonotypes between healthy human individuals. TCRdb's table, derived via immunoSEQ multiplex PCR, lists solely in-frame clones and lacks some. The sample yields about 670,000 clones, about three quarters seen once. Source material: memory CD4+ T cells sorted from blood. Subset denoted: CD45RA-negative fraction. The source is a woman younger than 45 in good health.

V and J are TRBV27 and TRBJ2-5; 7 nucleotides agree with TRBD2. Germline-derived CDR1 and CDR2 are MNHEY and SMNVEV (reference sequence). CDR3 length: 17 residues. Trimming removed 5 bases from V and 0 bases from J; junction bases left unmatched: 12. The CDR3 region has the DNA TGTGCCAGCAGTCCGGGGGGTCAGGGAGTCTACCAAGAGACCCAGTACTTC. Amino acids: CASSPGGQGVYQETQYF.

V and J are TRBV12-2 and TRBJ2-7. TRBV12-2 is described as a pseudogene. The length of the CDR3 is 18 residues. Written as DNA, the CDR3 is TGTGCAAGTCGCTCCGGATTGCTAAGTCAGTGGACCCCGTGCGAGCAGTACTTC. Protein product: CASRSGLLSQWTPCEQYF.

This chain links TRBV21-1 with TRBJ2-5; TRBD1, the D gene given by the table, was not confirmed from the DNA. TRBV21-1 is recorded as a pseudogene. The CDR3 is 15 residues long. The CDR3 sequence: CATSRTGGFQETQYF. CDR3 bases: TGTGCCACCTCTAGGACAGGGGGCTTCCAAGAGACCCAGTACTTC.

The J gene is TRBJ2-7, the V gene TRBV19, with 8 bases aligning to TRBD2. This CDR3 is built from 14 residues. V gave up 5 bases and J gave up 4 bases; unmatched junction bases: 7. CDR1 LNHDA and CDR2 SQIVND come from the germline V gene (reference sequence). This CDR3 reads CASSRRLAGYEQYF. The DNA for the CDR3 is TGTGCCAGTAGTCGCCGATTAGCGGGGTACGAGCAGTACTTC.

The chain joins TRBV11-3 to TRBJ2-1; 7 bases align to TRBD2. The V segment lost 2 bases and the J segment 5 bases; nucleotides outside the gene matches: 0. Germline assignment: CDR1 SGHNT and CDR2 YENEEA. This CDR3 comprises 13 residues. This CDR3 is CASSLSGNNEQFF. Written as DNA, the CDR3 is TGTGCCAGCAGCTTAAGCGGGAACAATGAGCAGTTCTTC.

The chain links TRBV9 to TRBJ2-2; 8 bases line up with TRBD1. The J segment lost 2 bases and the V segment lost 2 bases, leaving 8 bases of the junction unmatched. In germline, CDR1 is SGDLS, CDR2 YYNGEE. The CDR3 spans 17 residues. The CDR3 DNA reads TGTGCCAGCAGCGTCCAGGCCGGGACAGGTAACACCGGGGAGCTGTTTTTT. Translation: CASSVQAGTGNTGELFF.

The chain is built from TRBV5-1 and TRBJ2-7; 9 bases are shared with TRBD2. The CDR3 length is 15 residues. Germline V gene data show CDR1 as SGHRS and CDR2 as YFSETQ. Unmatched junction bases numbered 5, after V lost 1 base and J lost 3 bases. CDR3 sequence (DNA): TGCGCCAGCAGCTTGTCTAGCGGGACCATCTACGAGCAGTACTTC. It is translated as CASSLSSGTIYEQYF.

This clone has just one count. The chain carries TRBV19 and TRBJ1-5, with TRBD1 matching over 8 bases. Per the germline V gene, CDR1 is LNHDA and CDR2 is SQIVND (reference sequence). The CDR3 length is 16 residues. J lost 1 base, V lost 5 bases, and 7 bases had no gene match. CDR3 sequence reads: CASSPSTGASNQPQHF. In nucleotides, the CDR3 is TGTGCCAGTAGTCCGTCGACAGGGGCGAGCAATCAGCCCCAGCATTTT.

The genes are TRBV18 and TRBJ2-3; D ambiguous. Per germline, CDR1 KGHSH and CDR2 LQKENI. The length of the CDR3 is 15 residues. The ends were cut back, 2 bases at V and 5 bases at J, with 14 bases in the middle. CDR3: CASSPVTINKDTQYF. For the CDR3, the DNA is TGTGCCAGCTCACCAGTGACAATCAACAAAGATACGCAGTATTTT.

The chain links TRBV7-9 to TRBJ2-3; D not resolved. Germline-derived CDR1 and CDR2 are SEHNR and FQNEAQ (reference sequence). Between the trimmed V and J ends, which lost 7 bases and 0 bases, there was a span of 5 bases. This CDR3 is built from 12 residues. The CDR3 DNA follows: TGTGCCAGCACGGCAAGCACAGATACGCAGTATTTT. It yields the protein CASTASTDTQYF.

This clone showed up many times. The V gene is TRBV7-6, the J gene TRBJ2-2, with no clear D. Germline V gene sequence: CDR1 SGHVS, CDR2 FNYEAQ. Trimming removed 1 base at V and 6 bases at J, with 6 bases between. The CDR3 contains 13 residues. The CDR3 reads CASSLDPSGELFF. The DNA for the CDR3 is TGTGCCAGCAGCTTAGACCCGTCCGGGGAGCTGTTTTTT.

The gene calls are TRBV28 and TRBJ1-2, with 7 bases matching TRBD1. This CDR3 is 12 amino acids long. The V gene end was trimmed by 6 bases and the J gene end by 8 bases; junction bases not matched to a gene: 6. Germline CDR1 is MDHEN and CDR2 is SYDVKM. CDR3 region: CASRATGDGYTF. In nucleotides, the CDR3 is TGTGCCAGCAGAGCAACAGGGGACGGCTACACCTTC.

This chain uses TRBV30 with TRBJ2-1; maybe TRBD2 (5 bases). V was cut by 1 base and J by 13 bases, with 14 bases left in between. Germline CDR1 and CDR2: GTSNPN and SVGIG (reference sequence). The CDR3 is 12 residues long. The CDR3 here is CAWSGPEAPQFF. The CDR3 DNA reads TGTGCCTGGAGTGGACCGGAGGCCCCCCAGTTCTTC.

The chain recombines TRBV27 with TRBJ2-2; tentatively, D is TRBD2 (5 bases). V was pared by 5 bases and J by 1 base, with 8 bases between. The CDR3 loop spans 14 amino acids. Germline CDR1 MNHEY, CDR2 SMNVEV (reference sequence). CDR3 sequence reads: CASSREKNTGELFF. In nucleotides, the CDR3 is TGTGCCAGCAGTCGGGAAAAGAACACCGGGGAGCTGTTTTTT.

The chain has TRBV7-3 and TRBJ2-2, with TRBD1 matching over 7 bases. The CDR3 is 16 amino acids. V lost 4 bases and J lost 0; bases outside the gene matches: 5. Germline loops: CDR1 SGHTA, CDR2 FQGTGA. CDR3 sequence reads: CASSSPGQTNTGELFF. The CDR3 nucleotides read TGTGCCAGCAGCTCGCCGGGACAGACGAACACCGGGGAGCTGTTTTTT.

V usage is TRBV28 and J usage is TRBJ2-2; D not resolved. V was clipped by 2 bases and J by 0 bases, with 7 bases between them. CDR1 and CDR2 (germline): MDHEN, SYDVKM. The CDR3 has 15 amino acids. CDR3 bases: TGTGCCAGCAGTTTAGCGGCCGCGAACACCGGGGAGCTGTTTTTT. Translation: CASSLAAANTGELFF.

The chain has TRBV5-1 and TRBJ1-2, with a weak D call TRBD1 (6 bases). The CDR3 sequence is 16 residues long. CDR1 SGHRS and CDR2 YFSETQ come from the germline V gene. Trimming removed 0 bases from V and 4 bases from J, with 16 bases in between. The CDR3 region is CASSLDPHRVSYGYTF. The CDR3 nucleotides are TGCGCCAGCAGCTTGGATCCCCACAGGGTTTCCTATGGCTACACCTTC. The variable domain in full, completed from reference TRBV5-1 and TRBJ1-2, reads KAGVTQTPRYLIKTRGQQVTLSCSPISGHRSVSWYQQTPGQGLQFLFEYFSETQRNKGNFPGRFSGRQFSNSRSEMNVSTLELGDSALYLCASSLDPHRVSYGYTFGSGTRLTVV.

The J gene is TRBJ2-7, the V gene TRBV7-9, with TRBD2 identical over 10 bases. Germline lookup yields CDR1 SEHNR and CDR2 FQNEAQ (reference sequence). V dropped 5 bases and J dropped 6; count of bases not matched to a gene: 13. The CDR3 length is 16 residues. The CDR3 region has the DNA TGTGCCAGCAGCCAAAAGCGGGAGGGCTTTGCGGCCGAGCAGTACTTC. Translation: CASSQKREGFAAEQYF.

This clone has more than one count but fewer than ten. The chain couples TRBV7-6 to TRBJ2-2; no reliable D call. Trimming stripped 3 bases from V and 5 bases from J, with 10 bases between. From germline, CDR1 is SGHVS and CDR2 FNYEAQ. This CDR3 contains 14 residues. The CDR3 DNA reads TGTGCCAGCAGCTTGGGTGTCGGTACCGGGGAGCTGTTTTTT. As protein: CASSLGVGTGELFF.

The rearrangement joins TRBV21-1 to TRBJ2-3; the D call of TRBD2 is as the table states it, not checked on the DNA. TRBV21-1 is a listed pseudogene. The CDR3 has 16 residues. The CDR3 sequence: CASSKEHLAITDTQYF. CDR3 sequence (DNA): TGTGCCAGCAGCAAAGAACATCTAGCTATCACAGATACGCAGTATTTT.

The chain is built from TRBV27 and TRBJ2-7, with TRBD2 identical over 8 bases. Looked up from germline, CDR1 is MNHEY and CDR2 is SMNVEV (reference sequence). V dropped 2 bases and J dropped 3; count of bases not matched to a gene: 9. The CDR3 has 16 residues. CDR3: CASSLNGRASFYEQYF. CDR3 coding DNA: TGTGCCAGCAGTTTAAACGGGAGGGCCTCATTCTACGAGCAGTACTTC.

The chain carries TRBV4-1 and TRBJ2-1; D remains ambiguous. Germline CDR1 is MGHRA and CDR2 is YSYEKL. The CDR3 extends over 19 amino acids. Trimming stripped 0 bases from V and 3 bases from J, with 21 bases between. The CDR3 DNA sequence: TGCGCCAGCAGCCAAGATCCCCGGGTGTTCACCGCGGACTACAATGAGCAGTTCTTC. Translating gives CASSQDPRVFTADYNEQFF.

The J gene is TRBJ1-5, the V gene TRBV2; TRBD1 agrees at 7 bases. Looked up from germline, CDR1 is SNHLY and CDR2 is FYNNEI. The CDR3 runs to 15 residues. J lost 1 base, V lost 6 bases, and 6 bases had no gene match. The CDR3 DNA sequence: TGTGCCAGCAGCCCCCCGACAGGGAGCAATCAGCCCCAGCATTTT. Protein sequence: CASSPPTGSNQPQHF.

This clone turned up a few times. The J gene is TRBJ2-7, the V gene TRBV27, with D perhaps TRBD1 or TRBD2 (5 bases each). This CDR3 comprises 15 residues. Trimming left V 3 bases short and J 2 bases short, with 14 bases between. The germline V gene encodes CDR1 MNHEY and CDR2 SMNVEV (reference sequence). The CDR3 DNA is TGTGCCAGCAGTTTTCGGGGCAGTGGGACCTACGAGCAGTACTTC. Residues: CASSFRGSGTYEQYF.

The table lists this clone with a count of one. This sequence joins TRBV10-3 and TRBJ2-5, with TRBD1 identical over 8 bases. Matching the DNA end better, TRBJ2-7 makes the J call doubtful. The CDR3 contains 14 residues. Germline loops: CDR1 ENHRY, CDR2 SYGVKD. CDR3 residues: CAIRAAGGRGEQYF. The CDR3 nucleotides are TGTGCCATCAGAGCAGCAGGGGGCAGAGGCGAGCAGTACTTC.

The genes are TRBV6-1 and TRBJ2-7; 9 nucleotides agree with TRBD2. Germline V gene lookup returns CDR1 MNHNS and CDR2 SASEGT. The CDR3 loop spans 14 amino acids. V shed 3 bases, J shed 3 bases, and the junction held 3 bases outside the gene matches. CDR3 region: CASSDVAGVYEQYF. The CDR3 region has the DNA TGTGCCAGCAGTGATGTAGCGGGAGTCTACGAGCAGTACTTC.

The chain is built from TRBV28 and TRBJ1-2, with D possibly TRBD1 on 6 matching bases. V was pared by 4 bases and J by 7 bases, with 13 bases between. The CDR3 totals 13 residues. The V gene's germline CDR1 is MDHEN and CDR2 SYDVKM. In DNA form, the CDR3 reads TGTGCCAGCAGTTCCCCTCGACAGGCTGGCTACACCTTC. The encoded protein is CASSSPRQAGYTF.

With regard to this clone: Other DNA sequences in this specimen translate into the identical CDR3. This sequence joins TRBV11-2 and TRBJ1-5; TRBD1 might be the D (5 bases). V lost 0 bases and J lost 7, with 7 bases in between. The CDR3 spans 13 residues. In germline, CDR1 is SGHAT, CDR2 FQNNGV. The CDR3 DNA reads TGTGCCAGCAGCTTAGAGGGGGGGCAGCCCCAGCATTTT. Residues: CASSLEGGQPQHF.

DNA for the CDR3: TGTGCCAGCAGTTTGGTTGGGTCGCCGGGGCCCCAGCATTTT. This sequence encodes CASSLVGSPGPQHF. The chain combines TRBV28 with TRBJ1-5; D not certain. Trimming pared 3 bases from V and 9 bases from J, leaving 15 bases between. CDR1 is MDHEN, CDR2 SYDVKM, per germline. This CDR3 has 14 amino acids.

The V call is TRBV2, the J call TRBJ2-3, with D tentatively TRBD2 (6 bases). The germline V and J ends were trimmed by 11 bases and 4 bases, with 13 bases remaining between them. Germline V gene sequence: CDR1 SNHLY, CDR2 FYNNEI. The CDR3 has 12 amino acids. The CDR3 coding sequence is TGTGCCGCCCGGAGGGATGCAGATACGCAGTATTTT. It translates to CAARRDADTQYF.

This clone was counted a single time. J is TRBJ1-5 and V is TRBV21-1. TRBV21-1 constitutes a pseudogene. CDR3 length: 11 amino acids. Here the CDR3 DNA reads TGTGCCAGCAGCAAAAGCTGGCCCCAGCATTTT. Translation: CASSKSWPQHF.